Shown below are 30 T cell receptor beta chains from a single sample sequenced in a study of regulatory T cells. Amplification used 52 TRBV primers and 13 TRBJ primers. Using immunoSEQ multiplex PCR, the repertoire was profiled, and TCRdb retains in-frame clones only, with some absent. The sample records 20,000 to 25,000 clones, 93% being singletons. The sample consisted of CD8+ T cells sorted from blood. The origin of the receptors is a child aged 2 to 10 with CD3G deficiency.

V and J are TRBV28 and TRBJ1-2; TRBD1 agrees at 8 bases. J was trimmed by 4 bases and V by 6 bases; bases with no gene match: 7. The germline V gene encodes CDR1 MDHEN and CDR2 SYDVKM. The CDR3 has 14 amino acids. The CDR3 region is CASRPGQGIYGYTF. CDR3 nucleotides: TGTGCCAGCAGGCCTGGACAGGGCATCTATGGCTACACCTTC.

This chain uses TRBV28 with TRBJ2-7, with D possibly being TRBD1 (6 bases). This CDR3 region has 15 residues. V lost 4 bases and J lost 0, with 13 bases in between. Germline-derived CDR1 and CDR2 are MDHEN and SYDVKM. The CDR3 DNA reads TGTGCCAGCAGTTCCGCTGGGGACAACTCCTACGAGCAGTACTTC. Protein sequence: CASSSAGDNSYEQYF.

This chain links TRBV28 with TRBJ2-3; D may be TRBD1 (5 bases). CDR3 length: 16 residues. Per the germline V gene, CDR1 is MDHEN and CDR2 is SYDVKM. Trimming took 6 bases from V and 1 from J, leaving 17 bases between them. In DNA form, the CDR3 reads TGTGCCAGCAGCCCCATGAAGGGGTGGGGCACAGATACGCAGTATTTT. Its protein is CASSPMKGWGTDTQYF.

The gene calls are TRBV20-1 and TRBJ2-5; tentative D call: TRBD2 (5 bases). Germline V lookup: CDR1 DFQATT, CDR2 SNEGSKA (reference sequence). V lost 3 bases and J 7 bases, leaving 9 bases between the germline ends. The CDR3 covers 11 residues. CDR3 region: CSASSAGTQYF. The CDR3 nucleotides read TGCAGTGCTAGTAGCGCCGGGACCCAGTACTTC.

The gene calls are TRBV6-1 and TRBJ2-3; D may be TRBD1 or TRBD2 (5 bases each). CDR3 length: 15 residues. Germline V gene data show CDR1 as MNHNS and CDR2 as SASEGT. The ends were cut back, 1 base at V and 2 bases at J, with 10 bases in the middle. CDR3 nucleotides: TGTGCCAGCAGTGAAGAAGGGACCCCCACAGATACGCAGTATTTT. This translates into CASSEEGTPTDTQYF.

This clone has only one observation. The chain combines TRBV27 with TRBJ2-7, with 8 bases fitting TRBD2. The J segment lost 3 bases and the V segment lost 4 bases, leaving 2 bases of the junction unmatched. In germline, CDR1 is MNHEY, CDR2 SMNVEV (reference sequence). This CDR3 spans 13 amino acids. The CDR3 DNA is TGTGCCAGCAGTTCGGGACTAGGCTACGAGCAGTACTTC. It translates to CASSSGLGYEQYF.

CDR3 residues: CASNGMSNEQFF. The DNA of the CDR3 is TGTGCCAGCAACGGGATGAGTAATGAGCAGTTCTTC. This chain joins TRBV6-1 and TRBJ2-1, with a weak D call TRBD2 (5 bases). Germline-derived CDR1 and CDR2 are MNHNS and SASEGT. Between the trimmed V and J ends, which lost 7 bases and 7 bases, there was a span of 11 bases. The CDR3 consists of 12 residues.

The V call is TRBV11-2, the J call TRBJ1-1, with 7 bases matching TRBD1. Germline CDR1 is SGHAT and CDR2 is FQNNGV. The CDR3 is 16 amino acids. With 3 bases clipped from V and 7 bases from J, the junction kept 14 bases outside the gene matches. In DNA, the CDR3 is TGTGCCAGCAGCTTTCTCCCGACAGGGATAATGGGTGAAGCTTTCTTT. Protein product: CASSFLPTGIMGEAFF.

Here the CDR3 reads CASSFTGNTGELFF. CDR3 bases: TGCGCCAGCAGTTTCACAGGGAACACCGGGGAGCTGTTTTTT. This sequence joins TRBV5-1 and TRBJ2-2, with a possible D match to TRBD1 (5 bases). The germline V gene encodes CDR1 SGHRS and CDR2 YFSETQ. The CDR3 sequence is 14 residues long. V lost 5 bases, J lost 1 base, and 9 bases lay in between.

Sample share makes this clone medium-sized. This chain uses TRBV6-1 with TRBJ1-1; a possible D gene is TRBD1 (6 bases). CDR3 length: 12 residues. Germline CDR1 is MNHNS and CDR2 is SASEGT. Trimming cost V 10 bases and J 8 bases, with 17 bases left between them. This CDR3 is CATGRGGKEAFF. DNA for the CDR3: TGTGCCACCGGGCGGGGGGGCAAGGAAGCTTTCTTT.

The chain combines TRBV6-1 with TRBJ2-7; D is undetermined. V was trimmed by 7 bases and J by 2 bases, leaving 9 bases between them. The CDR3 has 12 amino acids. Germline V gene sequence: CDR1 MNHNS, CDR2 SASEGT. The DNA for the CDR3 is TGTGCCAGCAACCGCGGACCCTACGAGCAGTACTTC. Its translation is CASNRGPYEQYF.

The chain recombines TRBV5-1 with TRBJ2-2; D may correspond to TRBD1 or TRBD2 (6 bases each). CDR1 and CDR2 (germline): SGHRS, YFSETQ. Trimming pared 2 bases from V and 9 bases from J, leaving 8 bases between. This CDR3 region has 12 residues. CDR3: CASSFGGWELFF. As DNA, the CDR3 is TGCGCCAGCAGCTTCGGGGGCTGGGAGCTGTTTTTT.

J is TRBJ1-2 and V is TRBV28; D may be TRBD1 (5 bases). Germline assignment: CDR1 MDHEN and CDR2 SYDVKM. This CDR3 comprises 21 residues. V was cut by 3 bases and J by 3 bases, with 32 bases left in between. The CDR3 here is CASSFRGTGRPEAPGHYGYTF. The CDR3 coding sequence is TGTGCCAGCAGTTTTCGAGGGACGGGAAGGCCTGAGGCCCCGGGGCACTATGGCTACACCTTC.

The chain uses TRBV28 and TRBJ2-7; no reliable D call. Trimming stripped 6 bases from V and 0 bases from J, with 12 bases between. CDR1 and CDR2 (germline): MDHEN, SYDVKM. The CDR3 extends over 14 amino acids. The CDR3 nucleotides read TGTGCCAGCAGACGTGATACCATCTCCTACGAGCAGTACTTC. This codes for CASRRDTISYEQYF. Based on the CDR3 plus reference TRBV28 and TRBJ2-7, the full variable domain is DVKVTQSSRYLVKRTGEKVFLECVQDMDHENMFWYRQDPGLGLRLIYFSYDVKMKEKGDIPEGYSVSREKKERFSLILESASTNQTSMYLCASRRDTISYEQYFGPGTRLTVT.

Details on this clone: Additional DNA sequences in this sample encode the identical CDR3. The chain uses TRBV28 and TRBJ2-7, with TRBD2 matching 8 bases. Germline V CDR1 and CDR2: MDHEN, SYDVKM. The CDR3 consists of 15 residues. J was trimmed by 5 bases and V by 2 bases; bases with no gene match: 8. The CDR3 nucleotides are TGTGCCAGCAGTTTAGGGTCCAGCGGGAGAGACGAGCAGTACTTC. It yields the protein CASSLGSSGRDEQYF.

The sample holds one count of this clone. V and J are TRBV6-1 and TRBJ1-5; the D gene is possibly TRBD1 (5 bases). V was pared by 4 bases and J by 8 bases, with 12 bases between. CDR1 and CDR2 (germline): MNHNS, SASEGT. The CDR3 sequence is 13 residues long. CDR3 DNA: TGTGCCAGCAGTGCCTGGAGGGGAGAGCCCCAGCATTTT. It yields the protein CASSAWRGEPQHF.

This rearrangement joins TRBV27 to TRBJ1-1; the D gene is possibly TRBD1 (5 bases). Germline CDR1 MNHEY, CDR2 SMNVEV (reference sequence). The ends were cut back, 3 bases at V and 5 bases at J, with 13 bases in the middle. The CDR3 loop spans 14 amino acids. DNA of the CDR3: TGTGCCAGCAGTTTGTCGGGGGGAAGGACTGAAGCTTTCTTT. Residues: CASSLSGGRTEAFF.

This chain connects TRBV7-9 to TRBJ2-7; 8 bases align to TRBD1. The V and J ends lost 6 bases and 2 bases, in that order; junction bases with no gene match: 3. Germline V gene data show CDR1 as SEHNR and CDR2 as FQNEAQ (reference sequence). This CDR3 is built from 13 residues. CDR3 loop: CASRATGAYEQYF. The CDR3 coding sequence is TGTGCCAGCAGGGCGACAGGGGCCTACGAGCAGTACTTC.

CDR3: CASSLELGDTQYF. CDR3 bases: TGTGCCAGCAGCTTAGAGTTGGGGGATACGCAGTATTTT. V gene TRBV7-6 combines with J gene TRBJ2-3; unclear D gene. The ends were cut back, 1 base at V and 6 bases at J, with 8 bases in the middle. The germline CDR1 and CDR2 sequences are SGHVS and FNYEAQ. This CDR3 is 13 amino acids long. Full variable domain (remainder filled in from reference TRBV7-6 and TRBJ2-3): GAGVSQSPRYKVTKRGQDVALRCDPISGHVSLYWYRQALGQGPEFLTYFNYEAQQDKSGLPNDRFSAERPEGSISTLTIQRTEQRDSAMYRCASSLELGDTQYFGPGTRLTVL.

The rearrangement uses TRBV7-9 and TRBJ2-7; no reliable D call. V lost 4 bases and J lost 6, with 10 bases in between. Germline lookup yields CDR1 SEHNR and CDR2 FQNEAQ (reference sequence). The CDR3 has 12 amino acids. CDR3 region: CASSSATSEQYF. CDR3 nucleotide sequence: TGTGCCAGCAGCTCCGCCACTTCCGAGCAGTACTTC.

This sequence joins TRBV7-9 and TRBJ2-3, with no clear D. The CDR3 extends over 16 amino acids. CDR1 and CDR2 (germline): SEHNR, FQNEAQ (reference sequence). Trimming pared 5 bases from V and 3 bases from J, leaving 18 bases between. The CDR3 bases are TGTGCCAGCAGCCCCATTGGGGTCCCCACTACAGATACGCAGTATTTT. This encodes CASSPIGVPTTDTQYF.

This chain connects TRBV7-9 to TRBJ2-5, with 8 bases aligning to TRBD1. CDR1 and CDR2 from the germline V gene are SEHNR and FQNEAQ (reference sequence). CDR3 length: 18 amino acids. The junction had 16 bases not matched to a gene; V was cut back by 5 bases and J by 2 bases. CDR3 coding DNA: TGTGCCAGCAGCGTCCTAGGACAGGGCGGCCGGCTACAAGAGACCCAGTACTTC. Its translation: CASSVLGQGGRLQETQYF.

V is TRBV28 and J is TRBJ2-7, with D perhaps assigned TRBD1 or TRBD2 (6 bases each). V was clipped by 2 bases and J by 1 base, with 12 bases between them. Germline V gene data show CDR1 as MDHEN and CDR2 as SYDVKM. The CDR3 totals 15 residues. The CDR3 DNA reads TGTGCCAGCAGTTTAGGGGGGCCTACGTCCTACGAGCAGTACTTC. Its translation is CASSLGGPTSYEQYF.

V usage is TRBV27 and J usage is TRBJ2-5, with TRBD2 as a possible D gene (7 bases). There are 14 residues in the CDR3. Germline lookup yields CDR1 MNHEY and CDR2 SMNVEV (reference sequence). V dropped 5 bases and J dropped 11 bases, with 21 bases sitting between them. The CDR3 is CASSPGTPGGEQYF. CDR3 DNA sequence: TGTGCCAGCAGTCCCGGGACACCGGGAGGTGAGCAGTACTTC.

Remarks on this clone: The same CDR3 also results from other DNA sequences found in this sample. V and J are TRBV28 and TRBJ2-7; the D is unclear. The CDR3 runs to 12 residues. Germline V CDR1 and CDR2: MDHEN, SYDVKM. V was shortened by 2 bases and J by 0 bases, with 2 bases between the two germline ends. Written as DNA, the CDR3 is TGTGCCAGCAGTTTACACTCCTACGAGCAGTACTTC. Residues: CASSLHSYEQYF.

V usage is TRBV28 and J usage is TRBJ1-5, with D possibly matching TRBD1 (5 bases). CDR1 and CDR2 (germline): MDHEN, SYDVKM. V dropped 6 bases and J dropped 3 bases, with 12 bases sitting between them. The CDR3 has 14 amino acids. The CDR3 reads CASSHGHLNQPQHF. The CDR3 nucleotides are TGTGCCAGCAGCCATGGACACCTCAATCAGCCCCAGCATTTT.

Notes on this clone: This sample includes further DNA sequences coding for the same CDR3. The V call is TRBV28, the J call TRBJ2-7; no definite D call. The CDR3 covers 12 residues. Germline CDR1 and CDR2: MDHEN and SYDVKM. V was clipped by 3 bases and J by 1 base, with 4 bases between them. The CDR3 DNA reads TGTGCCAGCAGTTTGCATTCCTACGAGCAGTACTTC. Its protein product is CASSLHSYEQYF.

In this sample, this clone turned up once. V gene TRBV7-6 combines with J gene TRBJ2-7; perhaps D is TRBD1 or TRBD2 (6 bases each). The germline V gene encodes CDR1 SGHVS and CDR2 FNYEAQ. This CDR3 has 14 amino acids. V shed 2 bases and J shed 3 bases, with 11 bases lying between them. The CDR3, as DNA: TGTGCCAGCAGCTTAAGTGAGGGGGGCTACGAGCAGTACTTC. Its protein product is CASSLSEGGYEQYF.

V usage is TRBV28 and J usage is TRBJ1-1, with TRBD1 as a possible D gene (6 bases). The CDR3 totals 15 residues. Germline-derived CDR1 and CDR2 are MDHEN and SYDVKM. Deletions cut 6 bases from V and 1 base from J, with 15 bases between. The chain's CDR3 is CASSPIQGWNTEAFF. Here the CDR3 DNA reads TGTGCCAGCAGCCCAATACAGGGATGGAACACTGAAGCTTTCTTT.

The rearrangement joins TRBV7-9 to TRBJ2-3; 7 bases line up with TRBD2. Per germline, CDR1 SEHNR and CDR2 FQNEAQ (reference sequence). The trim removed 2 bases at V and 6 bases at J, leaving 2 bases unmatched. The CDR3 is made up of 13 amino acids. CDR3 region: CASSLLGGDTQYF. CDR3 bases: TGTGCCAGCAGCTTACTCGGGGGGGATACGCAGTATTTT.